This T cell receptor beta chain was identified in a study of cytomegalovirus exposure and HLA in healthy donors. Worth noting for this clone: What it binds is unknown.

Study-level findings and limits: Upon later analysis, HLA-associated TCR beta chains proved more clonally expanded than other, equally common chains. The likely origin of a cluster of highly shared sequence variants was a sequencing artifact. The study designated fewer than 200 TCR beta chains cytomegalovirus-associated.

The PCR made use of 60 Vbeta and 13 Jbeta primers. Here immunoSEQ multiplex PCR was the method, and the copy in TCRdb shows in-frame clones only, minus some. The sample lists about 150,000 clones; 65% to 85% were seen once. The germline CDR1 and CDR2 sequences are SGHRS and YFSETQ. Between the trimmed V and J ends, which lost 4 bases and 8 bases, there was a span of 10 bases. The CDR3 sequence is 13 residues long. This receptor was identified in a man aged 30 to 45 in good health and CMV-seronegative. Source material: PBMCs. The chain uses TRBV5-1 and TRBJ1-6; D may be TRBD1 (6 bases). CDR3 protein: CASSRDTDSPLHF. In DNA, the CDR3 is TGCGCCAGCAGCAGGGACACTGATTCACCCCTCCACTTT.